This TCR beta chain was captured in a study of cytomegalovirus exposure and HLA in healthy donors. Germline CDR1 and CDR2: SGHTA and FQGTGA. The V gene lost 0 bases and the J gene lost 7 bases, with 9 bases spanning the gap. The CDR3 extends over 14 amino acids. Nominal health characterized the donors when sampled, though unrecorded immune exposures were likely. The PCR made use of 60 Vbeta and 13 Jbeta primers. The protocol was immunoSEQ multiplex PCR, while the TCRdb copy is restricted to in-frame clones and leaves out a portion. The data contain fewer than 30,000 clones, about 62% of them singletons.

The chain has TRBV7-3 and TRBJ2-2; tentative D call: TRBD1 (5 bases). The sequenced sample was PBMCs. The TCR sequence derives from a male donor in good health and CMV-seropositive. The CDR3 is CASSLTSQGGELFF. The CDR3 coding sequence is TGTGCCAGCAGCTTAACCAGCCAGGGCGGGGAGCTGTTTTTT.